The 20 T cell receptor beta chains presented below share a single source sample, sequenced in a study of T-cell memory formation after mild COVID-19. Using its own MiXCR run on the 5' RACE reads, TCRdb lists one record per CDR3 protein. The repertoire has 450,000 to 650,000 distinct CDR3 sequences, approximately 18% of them found once; the top ten carry about 12%. Sample: PBMCs or a T cell subset sorted from them (not recorded which). All receptors come from an adult woman who had mild COVID-19 (a few samples of this study predate the infection). Cell type and time point are not known.

The chain couples TRBV27 to TRBJ2-3; D is possibly TRBD1 or TRBD2 (5 bases each). CDR1 and CDR2 from the germline V gene are MNHEY and SMNVEV (reference sequence). The CDR3 spans 16 residues. The V end lost 2 bases, the J end lost 0 bases, and 12 bases lay between the germline ends. CDR3 bases: TGTGCCAGCAGTTTAGGGGACGGAACCAGCACAGATACGCAGTATTTT. Its translation: CASSLGDGTSTDTQYF.

This clonotype appeared a few times. The chain has TRBV15 and TRBJ2-3; 10 bases fit TRBD2. Trimming cost V 1 base and J 4 bases; bases outside gene matches: 14. In germline, CDR1 is LNHNV, CDR2 YYDKDF (reference sequence). The CDR3 is 19 amino acids. The CDR3 region is CATSRAPWGLAPDSDTQYF. CDR3 coding DNA: TGTGCCACCAGCAGAGCCCCATGGGGACTAGCGCCTGACTCAGATACGCAGTATTTT.

This clonotype was counted only a few times. The chain couples TRBV5-1 to TRBJ2-1, with D perhaps being TRBD1 or TRBD2 (5 bases each). The V end was cut by 2 bases, the J end by 1 base, with 16 bases between. Germline V lookup: CDR1 SGHRS, CDR2 YFSETQ. The CDR3 totals 17 residues. In nucleotides, the CDR3 is TGCGCCAGCAGCTTAAGGTCGAGGGGCCAGTCCTACAATGAGCAGTTCTTC. Translated: CASSLRSRGQSYNEQFF.

This clonotype was detected only a few times. The chain links TRBV9 to TRBJ2-1; TRBD2 might be the D (5 bases). Germline V lookup: CDR1 SGDLS, CDR2 YYNGEE. CDR3 length: 14 residues. Between the trimmed V and J ends, which lost 0 bases and 6 bases, there was a span of 10 bases. The CDR3 loop reads CASSVDSRANEQFF. CDR3 sequence (DNA): TGTGCCAGCAGCGTAGACTCGAGGGCCAATGAGCAGTTCTTC. Combining the CDR3 with reference TRBV9 and TRBJ2-1 gives the whole variable domain DSGVTQTPKHLITATGQRVTLRCSPRSGDLSVYWYQQSLDQGLQFLIQYYNGEERAKGNILERFSAQQFPDLHSELNLSSLELGDSALYFCASSVDSRANEQFFGPGTRLTVL.

A few counts support this clonotype. The chain recombines TRBV21-1 with TRBJ1-5; TRBD1 is the table's D call, not checked against the DNA. TRBV21-1 is reported as a pseudogene. This CDR3 has 16 residues. DNA for the CDR3: TGTGCCAGCAGCAAGATCCGGGACGGCTTTAATCAGCCCCAGCATTTT. Residues: CASSKIRDGFNQPQHF.

V usage is TRBV9 and J usage is TRBJ2-7, with D perhaps matching TRBD2 (6 bases). From germline, CDR1 is SGDLS and CDR2 YYNGEE. The CDR3 contains 15 residues. V shed 0 bases and J shed 1 base, with 11 bases lying between them. The chain's CDR3 is CASSVGEVKSYEQYF. CDR3 DNA sequence: TGTGCCAGCAGCGTAGGGGAGGTAAAATCCTACGAGCAGTACTTC.

This clonotype was counted at least ten times. The V gene is TRBV29-1, the J gene TRBJ2-7; 9 positions agree with TRBD2. CDR3 length: 16 amino acids. Per the germline V gene, CDR1 is SQVTM and CDR2 is ANQGSEA. J gave up 7 bases and V 4 bases, and 17 bases lay outside the gene matches. The CDR3, as DNA: TGCAGCGTTGTCACGGTAGCGGGAGCTCCTGCGGAAGAGCAGTACTTC. Its protein product is CSVVTVAGAPAEEQYF.

This clonotype was seen a handful of times. The chain couples TRBV6-6 to TRBJ2-1, with D perhaps TRBD2 (6 bases). The germline V gene has CDR1 MNHNY and CDR2 SVGAGI (reference sequence). This CDR3 region has 15 residues. V dropped 6 bases and J dropped 5 bases, with 17 bases sitting between them. CDR3 in amino acids: CASRAGTAGNNEQFF. Here the CDR3 DNA reads TGTGCCAGCAGGGCTGGGACGGCGGGGAACAATGAGCAGTTCTTC.

Only a few counts were recorded for this clonotype. The V call is TRBV11-2, the J call TRBJ2-5, with a tentative D call TRBD2 (5 bases). Trimming removed 1 base at V and 2 bases at J, with 20 bases between. The CDR3 has 18 amino acids. Germline CDR1 reads SGHAT; CDR2 reads FQNNGV. As DNA, the CDR3 is TGTGCCAGCAGCTTAGTACCTAGCTTAAGGTGGGAACAAGAGACCCAGTACTTC. Translated, it gives CASSLVPSLRWEQETQYF. The whole variable domain, filled in from reference TRBV11-2 and TRBJ2-5, reads EAGVAQSPRYKIIEKRQSVAFWCNPISGHATLYWYQQILGQGPKLLIQFQNNGVVDDSQLPKDRFSAERLKGVDSTLKIQPAKLEDSAVYLCASSLVPSLRWEQETQYFGPGTRLLVL.

The chain is built from TRBV12-3 or TRBV12-4 and TRBJ2-3; 8 bases map to TRBD2. V was clipped by 5 bases and J by 1 base; unmatched bases: 11. The length of the CDR3 is 17 residues. The CDR3 DNA is TGTGCCAGCAGTCCCCTTCCGGGGGGGCCTGGCACAGATACGCAGTATTTT. It specifies CASSPLPGGPGTDTQYF.

This chain connects TRBV12-3 or TRBV12-4 to TRBJ2-1; 7 bases map to TRBD1. Unmatched junction bases numbered 10, after V lost 5 bases and J lost 9 bases. The CDR3 consists of 14 residues. CDR3 in DNA: TGTGCCAGCAGTATGAACAGGGGAGAGAGTGAGCAGTTCTTC. Its protein product is CASSMNRGESEQFF.

This chain connects TRBV6-6 to TRBJ2-3; 8 bases are shared with TRBD2. Germline-derived CDR1 and CDR2 are MNHNY and SVGAGI (reference sequence). This CDR3 comprises 16 residues. Germline trimming cut 2 bases from V and 4 bases from J; bases unmatched to any gene: 8. CDR3 residues: CASSYGSAGVPDTQYF. The CDR3 region has the DNA TGTGCCAGCAGTTACGGTTCAGCGGGAGTCCCAGATACGCAGTATTTT.

This clonotype has a handful of counts. The chain carries TRBV12-3 or TRBV12-4 and TRBJ2-5, with 11 bases fitting TRBD2. The CDR3 runs to 16 residues. The V gene end was trimmed by 2 bases and the J gene end by 5 bases; junction bases not matched to a gene: 7. The CDR3 is CASSLLLAGGLETQYF. In DNA, the CDR3 is TGTGCCAGCAGTTTATTATTAGCGGGGGGGCTGGAGACCCAGTACTTC.

This clonotype showed up just a few times. This chain joins TRBV20-1 and TRBJ1-2, with D possibly TRBD1 on 5 matching bases. Trimming took off 2 bases at V and 4 bases at J, with 17 bases between the two ends. The germline gives CDR1 DFQATT, CDR2 SNEGSKA (reference sequence). This CDR3 has 15 residues. The CDR3 nucleotides read TGCAGTGCTAGACCGTCGGAACAGGCCATCTATGGCTACACCTTC. Amino acid sequence: CSARPSEQAIYGYTF.

In this sample, this clonotype turned up a few times. V and J are TRBV11-1 and TRBJ2-7; perhaps TRBD2 as D (5 bases). The germline CDR1 and CDR2 sequences are SGHAT and FQDESV (reference sequence). The CDR3 totals 14 residues. V shed 3 bases and J shed 2 bases, with 11 bases lying between them. This chain's CDR3 is CASSLITRTYEQYF. CDR3 sequence (DNA): TGTGCCAGCAGCTTGATCACTAGGACCTACGAGCAGTACTTC.

This chain uses TRBV7-9 with TRBJ2-7; D gene unclear. Trimming took 5 bases from V and 12 from J, leaving 20 bases between them. The germline gives CDR1 SEHNR, CDR2 FQNEAQ (reference sequence). CDR3 length equals 13 residues. The CDR3 bases are TGTGCCAGCAGCCCGCAGACCCATACCCCGGCGTACTTC. Protein sequence: CASSPQTHTPAYF.

In this sample, this clonotype turned up a few times. The rearrangement joins TRBV6-5 to TRBJ2-7, with 11 bases identical to TRBD1. The V and J ends lost 2 bases and 9 bases, in that order; junction bases with no gene match: 9. The germline CDR1 and CDR2 sequences are MNHEY and SVGAGI. The CDR3 is 15 residues long. For the CDR3, the DNA is TGTGCCAGCAGTTACCTACCCGGACAGGGGGCGTTGCAGTACTTC. As protein: CASSYLPGQGALQYF.

This clonotype came up a few times. This rearrangement joins TRBV30 to TRBJ2-5, with D perhaps matching TRBD2 (6 bases). The CDR3 consists of 15 residues. CDR1 is GTSNPN and CDR2 is SVGIG in the germline V gene (reference sequence). The V and J ends lost 0 bases and 5 bases respectively, with 16 bases between them. This CDR3 reads CAWSVVWGLAETQYF. For the CDR3, the DNA is TGTGCCTGGAGTGTCGTTTGGGGCCTAGCGGAGACCCAGTACTTC. The entire variable domain, with the rest obtained from reference TRBV30 and TRBJ2-5, is as follows: SQTIHQWPATLVQPVGSPLSLECTVEGTSNPNLYWYRQAAGRGLQLLFYSVGIGQISSEVPQNLSASRPQDRQFILSSKKLLLSDSGFYLCAWSVVWGLAETQYFGPGTRLLVL.

This clonotype was seen only a few times. CDR3 DNA: TGCGCCAGCAGCCAAGATTCGGACAGGGGAGGAGAGACCCAGTACTTC. Residues: CASSQDSDRGGETQYF. This rearrangement joins TRBV4-1 to TRBJ2-5, with 9 bases that match TRBD1. Germline CDR1 is MGHRA and CDR2 is YSYEKL. Losses at the gene ends were 0 bases for V and 4 bases for J; bases not matched to a gene: 6. There are 16 residues in the CDR3.

This clonotype has more than one count but fewer than ten. The chain is built from TRBV7-9 and TRBJ1-5; 10 nucleotides agree with TRBD1. This CDR3 is built from 13 residues. Trimming cost V 5 bases and J 7 bases; bases outside gene matches: 2. CDR1 and CDR2 (germline): SEHNR, FQNEAQ (reference sequence). In nucleotides, the CDR3 is TGTGCCAGCAGCGTGACAGGGGGCCAGCCCCAGCATTTT. Encoded protein: CASSVTGGQPQHF.